The next 29 T cell receptor beta chains were all read from a single sample in a study of blood T cell repertoires in COVID-19 (dated by TCRdb to the early 2020s). The library was obtained by the immunoSEQ multiplex PCR assay. Here the immuneACCESS table is served through TCRdb, limited to in-frame sequences with V and J called. Missing clones are a known gap in these copies; in checked studies unresolved V genes cover under half, and the rest lacks a known reason. A total of fewer than 60,000 clones appear in this sample, around nine tenths of them only once. Around 9% of the sample goes to the ten largest clones. Sequencing was done on a sample of peripheral blood. These receptors were collected from a man aged 80 or over with active or convalescent COVID-19.

This clone has more than one count but fewer than ten. Other DNA sequences within the sample encode an identical CDR3. The chain is built from TRBV6-2 or TRBV6-3 and TRBJ1-5, with D uncertain. CDR3 length equals 16 residues. Per the germline V gene, CDR1 is MNHEY and CDR2 is SVGEGT. Between the trimmed V and J ends, which lost 0 bases and 2 bases, there was a span of 11 bases. CDR3 DNA: TGTGCCAGCAGTTACTCGAACCCCGGGGGCAATCAGCCCCAGCATTTT. Translation: CASSYSNPGGNQPQHF.

V gene TRBV7-2 combines with J gene TRBJ2-3; D might be TRBD2 (5 bases). The V end lost 3 bases, the J end lost 3 bases, and 13 bases lay between the germline ends. The V gene's germline CDR1 is SGHTA and CDR2 FQGNSA. The CDR3 is 15 amino acids. The CDR3 nucleotides read TGTGCCAGCAGCTTTTCTACACGGGAAACAGATACGCAGTATTTT. Its protein is CASSFSTRETDTQYF.

Judged by abundance, this clone is medium-sized. The CDR3 sequence is CASSLLLSTESNQPQHF. CDR3 DNA sequence: TGTGCCAGCAGTTTACTACTCTCCACGGAGAGCAATCAGCCCCAGCATTTT. The chain joins TRBV28 to TRBJ1-5; D not certain. V was cut by 2 bases and J by 1 base, with 15 bases left in between. Germline V CDR1 and CDR2: MDHEN, SYDVKM. This CDR3 is built from 17 residues.

The chain recombines TRBV28 with TRBJ1-1; no definite D call. Trimming pared 3 bases from V and 3 bases from J, leaving 17 bases between. Germline V gives CDR1 MDHEN, CDR2 SYDVKM. The CDR3 contains 16 residues. The chain's CDR3 is CASSFQRVSPDTEAFF. CDR3 in DNA: TGTGCCAGCAGTTTTCAGCGGGTCAGTCCGGACACTGAAGCTTTCTTT.

The rearrangement uses TRBV11-3 and TRBJ1-1; maybe TRBD1 (5 bases). Germline V gene data show CDR1 as SGHNT and CDR2 as YENEEA. This CDR3 has 13 amino acids. V lost 3 bases and J lost 3, with 8 bases in between. Here the CDR3 reads CASSFDSYTEAFF. DNA for the CDR3: TGTGCCAGCAGCTTTGACAGTTACACTGAAGCTTTCTTT.

In this sample, this clone turned up once. This sequence joins TRBV27 and TRBJ2-1, with 10 nucleotides matching TRBD1. CDR1 and CDR2 (germline): MNHEY, SMNVEV (reference sequence). CDR3 size: 17 residues. Losses at the gene ends were 2 bases for V and 7 bases for J; bases not matched to a gene: 11. CDR3 protein: CASSLRRQGAVRNEQFF. In nucleotides, the CDR3 is TGTGCCAGCAGTTTACGTCGACAGGGGGCTGTTAGGAATGAGCAGTTCTTC.

V usage is TRBV18 and J usage is TRBJ1-2; D ambiguous. There are 15 residues in the CDR3. V gave up 0 bases and J gave up 0 bases, with 8 bases separating them. The germline gives CDR1 KGHSH, CDR2 LQKENI. CDR3 DNA: TGTGCCAGCTCACCACCGGGCGGGCCTAACTATGGCTACACCTTC. Amino acids: CASSPPGGPNYGYTF. The whole variable domain, remainder taken from reference TRBV18 and TRBJ1-2, is NAGVMQNPRHLVRRRGQEARLRCSPMKGHSHVYWYRQLPEEGLKFMVYLQKENIIDESGMPKERFSAEFPKEGPSILRIQQVVRGDSAAYFCASSPPGGPNYGYTFGSGTRLTVV.

This clone was detected only a few times. This chain connects TRBV10-2 to TRBJ1-5; 7 bases map to TRBD1. The V gene end was trimmed by 4 bases and the J gene end by 0 bases; junction bases not matched to a gene: 6. This CDR3 comprises 16 residues. Germline CDR1 reads WSHSY; CDR2 reads SAAADI. The CDR3 DNA follows: TGCGCCAGCAGTGGTACAGGGGCGTATAGCAATCAGCCCCAGCATTTT. Its protein product is CASSGTGAYSNQPQHF.

The chain is built from TRBV21-1 and TRBJ1-6. TRBV21-1 is a pseudogene locus. The length of the CDR3 is 10 residues. CDR3 nucleotide sequence: TGTGCCACCGGGGTTTCACCCCTCCACTTT. It specifies CATGVSPLHF.

The chain links TRBV28 to TRBJ2-1, with TRBD2 identical over 9 bases. CDR3 length: 14 residues. Trimming cost V 3 bases and J 8 bases; bases outside gene matches: 5. Per the germline V gene, CDR1 is MDHEN and CDR2 is SYDVKM. CDR3 loop: CASSLRGGTYEQFF. The CDR3, as DNA: TGTGCCAGCAGTTTGCGGGGGGGTACCTATGAGCAGTTCTTC. The full variable domain, with the rest looked up from reference TRBV28 and TRBJ2-1, is DVKVTQSSRYLVKRTGEKVFLECVQDMDHENMFWYRQDPGLGLRLIYFSYDVKMKEKGDIPEGYSVSREKKERFSLILESASTNQTSMYLCASSLRGGTYEQFFGPGTRLTVL.

This clone ranks as medium-sized (0.01 to 0.1%). Other DNA sequences in this specimen translate into the identical CDR3. The V and J genes are TRBV7-9 and TRBJ2-7; the D is unclear. CDR3 size: 14 residues. Trimming left V 5 bases short and J 0 bases short, with 11 bases between. CDR1 is SEHNR and CDR2 is FQNEAQ in the germline V gene (reference sequence). CDR3 loop: CASSLGGLSYEQYF. CDR3 coding DNA: TGTGCCAGCAGCCTCGGCGGTCTCTCCTACGAGCAGTACTTC.

The chain is built from TRBV7-9 and TRBJ2-7; a possible D gene is TRBD2 (5 bases). The V end lost 6 bases, the J end lost 6 bases, and 15 bases lay between the germline ends. In germline, CDR1 is SEHNR, CDR2 FQNEAQ (reference sequence). The CDR3 has 13 residues. In DNA form, the CDR3 reads TGTGCCAGCAGTTTGACTACTAACGGCGAGCAGTACTTC. Residues: CASSLTTNGEQYF.

The J gene is TRBJ1-4, the V gene TRBV5-8; TRBD1 aligns across 7 bases. V gave up 2 bases and J gave up 5 bases; unmatched junction bases: 6. The germline V gene encodes CDR1 SGHTS and CDR2 YDEGEE. The CDR3 has 15 amino acids. This CDR3 reads CASSLYDRVNEKLFF. The CDR3 DNA sequence: TGTGCCAGCAGCTTATACGACAGGGTAAATGAAAAACTGTTTTTT.

The V and J genes are TRBV30 and TRBJ1-6, with 7 nucleotides matching TRBD1. Trimming cost V 0 bases and J 4 bases; bases outside gene matches: 3. From germline, CDR1 is GTSNPN and CDR2 SVGIG (reference sequence). The CDR3 is 15 amino acids. The CDR3 DNA sequence: TGTGCCTGGAGTGTGGACAGGACGTATAATTCACCCCTCCACTTT. Protein product: CAWSVDRTYNSPLHF.

V usage is TRBV7-2 and J usage is TRBJ2-7; TRBD2 matches 9 bases. After removal of 7 bases from V and 6 bases from J, the junction contained 7 bases not matched to a gene. Germline V gene sequence: CDR1 SGHTA, CDR2 FQGNSA. This CDR3 is 13 amino acids long. The CDR3, as DNA: TGTGCCAGCAACACGGGACTAGCAGGCGAGCAGTACTTC. This sequence encodes CASNTGLAGEQYF.

For the CDR3, the DNA is TGTGCCAGCAGTTTAAGACAGGGGATAAATCAGCCCCAGCATTTT. Its protein is CASSLRQGINQPQHF. The chain joins TRBV27 to TRBJ1-5, with 8 nucleotides matching TRBD1. V lost 2 bases, J lost 4 bases, and 4 bases stayed unmatched. There are 15 residues in the CDR3. Germline CDR1 and CDR2: MNHEY and SMNVEV (reference sequence).

The CDR3 reads CASRSGGTGHTGELFF. In DNA, the CDR3 is TGTGCCAGCAGATCGGGGGGGACAGGGCACACCGGGGAGCTGTTTTTT. The V gene is TRBV7-9, the J gene TRBJ2-2, with D perhaps TRBD1 (9 bases). The length of the CDR3 is 16 residues. Germline V gene sequence: CDR1 SEHNR, CDR2 FQNEAQ (reference sequence). Trimming removed 6 bases from V and 3 bases from J, with 17 bases in between.

The rearrangement joins TRBV6-4 to TRBJ2-4, with 8 bases identical to TRBD1. J gave up 7 bases and V 10 bases, and 9 bases lay outside the gene matches. CDR1 and CDR2 (germline): MRHNA, SNTAGT. This CDR3 is built from 13 residues. The CDR3 sequence: CANLDRAGNIQYF. CDR3 in DNA: TGTGCCAACTTGGACAGGGCGGGGAACATTCAGTACTTC.

The chain recombines TRBV5-1 with TRBJ2-7, with TRBD1 matching 9 bases. The germline V gene has CDR1 SGHRS and CDR2 YFSETQ. Germline trimming cut 4 bases from V and 2 bases from J; bases unmatched to any gene: 10. There are 16 residues in the CDR3. The CDR3 DNA is TGCGCCAGCAGCACCCAACCGGGACAGGGTCCCTACGAGCAGTACTTC. Translated, it gives CASSTQPGQGPYEQYF. Full variable domain (rest looked up from reference TRBV5-1 and TRBJ2-7): KAGVTQTPRYLIKTRGQQVTLSCSPISGHRSVSWYQQTPGQGLQFLFEYFSETQRNKGNFPGRFSGRQFSNSRSEMNVSTLELGDSALYLCASSTQPGQGPYEQYFGPGTRLTVT.

The genes are TRBV6-5 and TRBJ2-7; 8 bases are shared with TRBD2. Germline CDR1 is MNHEY and CDR2 is SVGAGI. This CDR3 region has 14 residues. The trim removed 6 bases at V and 6 bases at J, leaving 10 bases unmatched. CDR3 DNA: TGTGCCAGCAGGGGTAGAGCGGGAGCACGCGAGCAGTACTTC. Translated, it gives CASRGRAGAREQYF.

The V gene is TRBV3-1 (or the pseudogene TRBV3-2), the J gene TRBJ2-7; TRBD1 might be the D (6 bases). This CDR3 has 17 amino acids. Trimming left V 4 bases short and J 2 bases short, with 21 bases between. Germline CDR1 LGHDT, CDR2 YNNKEL (reference sequence). The CDR3 DNA reads TGTGCCAGCAGCCCAGACCCACAGGGAGTGGATCCCTACGAGCAGTACTTC. This gives the protein CASSPDPQGVDPYEQYF.

This clone was seen a few times. V is TRBV10-2 and J is TRBJ2-7; 9 bases match TRBD1. V was pared by 6 bases and J by 6 bases, with 9 bases of the junction left unmatched. The length of the CDR3 is 14 residues. The germline V gene has CDR1 WSHSY and CDR2 SAAADI. The CDR3 bases are TGCGCCAGCAGAATCGGGACAGGGTCGTCCGAGCAGTACTTC. This gives the protein CASRIGTGSSEQYF.

The V call is TRBV11-2, the J call TRBJ2-5, with a weak D call TRBD1 (6 bases). V shed 0 bases and J shed 3 bases, with 11 bases lying between them. There are 15 residues in the CDR3. Germline CDR1 and CDR2: SGHAT and FQNNGV. CDR3 bases: TGTGCCAGCAGCTTAGATCTAGCAGGGGAAGAGACCCAGTACTTC. Its protein product is CASSLDLAGEETQYF.

The chain carries TRBV12-3 or TRBV12-4 and TRBJ1-6; D gene uncertain. The CDR3 is 12 amino acids. V gave up 4 bases and J gave up 9 bases, with 7 bases separating them. The CDR3: CASSYSFSPLHF. In nucleotides, the CDR3 is TGTGCCAGCAGTTACTCCTTTTCACCCCTCCACTTT.

The chain joins TRBV7-2 to TRBJ1-5; D is uncertain. Trimming left V 5 bases short and J 4 bases short, with 12 bases between. This CDR3 has 14 residues. Germline values: CDR1 SGHTA, CDR2 FQGNSA. The CDR3 DNA reads as TGTGCCAGCAGCCTCCGGGAGCGAAATCAGCCCCAGCATTTT. Translation gives CASSLRERNQPQHF.

CDR3 loop: CSVSWGQGAYEQYF. CDR3 bases: TGCAGCGTGAGTTGGGGACAGGGTGCCTACGAGCAGTACTTC. This chain links TRBV29-1 with TRBJ2-7; 9 nucleotides line up with TRBD1. The V gene end was trimmed by 6 bases and the J gene end by 2 bases; junction bases not matched to a gene: 8. The germline V gene has CDR1 SQVTM and CDR2 ANQGSEA. The CDR3 runs to 14 residues.

The V call is TRBV11-2, the J call TRBJ2-1; perhaps TRBD1 as D (6 bases). Germline CDR1 and CDR2: SGHAT and FQNNGV. V was cut by 5 bases and J by 4 bases, with 15 bases left in between. This CDR3 has 15 residues. CDR3 bases: TGTGCCAGCAGCCAATACCGGGACAAGTACAATGAGCAGTTCTTC. Encoded protein: CASSQYRDKYNEQFF.

The chain has TRBV11-1 and TRBJ2-2; D uncertain. V lost 2 bases and J lost 4, with 8 bases in between. The CDR3 is 14 residues long. From germline, CDR1 is SGHAT and CDR2 FQDESV (reference sequence). The CDR3 nucleotides are TGTGCCAGCAGCTTATCGCCGCGCACCGGGGAGCTGTTTTTT. This encodes CASSLSPRTGELFF.

The chain combines TRBV29-1 with TRBJ1-2, with TRBD1 matching 7 bases. This CDR3 is 13 amino acids long. The V segment lost 6 bases and the J segment 6 bases; nucleotides outside the gene matches: 10. The V gene's germline CDR1 is SQVTM and CDR2 ANQGSEA. The CDR3: CSVETGTVDGYTF. For the CDR3, the DNA is TGCAGCGTCGAAACCGGGACAGTGGATGGCTACACCTTC.